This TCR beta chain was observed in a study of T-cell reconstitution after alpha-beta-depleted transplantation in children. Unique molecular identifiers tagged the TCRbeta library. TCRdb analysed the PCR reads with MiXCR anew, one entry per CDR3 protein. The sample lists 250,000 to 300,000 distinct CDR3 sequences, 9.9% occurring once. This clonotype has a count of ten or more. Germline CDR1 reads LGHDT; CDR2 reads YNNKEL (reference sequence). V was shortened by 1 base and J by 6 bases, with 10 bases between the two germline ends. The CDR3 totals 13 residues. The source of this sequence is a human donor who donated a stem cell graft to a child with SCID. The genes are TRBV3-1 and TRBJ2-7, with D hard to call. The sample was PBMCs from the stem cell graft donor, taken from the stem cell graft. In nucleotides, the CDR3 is TGTGCCAGCAGCCAAGTGCTACCTTCCGAGCAGTACTTC. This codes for CASSQVLPSEQYF.